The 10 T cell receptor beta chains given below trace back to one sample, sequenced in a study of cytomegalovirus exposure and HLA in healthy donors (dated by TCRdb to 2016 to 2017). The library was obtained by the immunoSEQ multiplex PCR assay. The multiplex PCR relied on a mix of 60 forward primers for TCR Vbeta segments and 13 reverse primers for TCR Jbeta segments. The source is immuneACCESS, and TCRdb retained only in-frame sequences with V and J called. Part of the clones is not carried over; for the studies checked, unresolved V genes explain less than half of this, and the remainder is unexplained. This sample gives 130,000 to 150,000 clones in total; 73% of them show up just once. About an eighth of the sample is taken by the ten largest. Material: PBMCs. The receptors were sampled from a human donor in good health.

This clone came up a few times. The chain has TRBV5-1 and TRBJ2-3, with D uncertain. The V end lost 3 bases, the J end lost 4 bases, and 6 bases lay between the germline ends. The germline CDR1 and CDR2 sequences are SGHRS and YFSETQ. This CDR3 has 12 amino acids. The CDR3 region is CASSSESDTQYF. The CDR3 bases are TGCGCCAGCAGCTCCGAGTCAGATACGCAGTATTTT.

The CDR3 loop is CASSVEASGHTGELFF. In DNA form, the CDR3 reads TGTGCCAGCAGCGTTGAAGCTAGCGGACACACCGGGGAGCTGTTTTTT. V and J are TRBV9 and TRBJ2-2, with 7 bases fitting TRBD2. Trimming at V came to 2 bases and at J to 3 bases, leaving 7 bases not matched to a gene. CDR3 size: 16 residues. Germline V gene data show CDR1 as SGDLS and CDR2 as YYNGEE.

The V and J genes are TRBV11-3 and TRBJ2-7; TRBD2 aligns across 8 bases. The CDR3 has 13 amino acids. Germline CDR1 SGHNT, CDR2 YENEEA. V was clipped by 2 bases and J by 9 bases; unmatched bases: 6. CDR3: CASSLLSGGVQYF. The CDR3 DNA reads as TGTGCCAGCAGCTTATTATCGGGAGGGGTGCAGTACTTC.

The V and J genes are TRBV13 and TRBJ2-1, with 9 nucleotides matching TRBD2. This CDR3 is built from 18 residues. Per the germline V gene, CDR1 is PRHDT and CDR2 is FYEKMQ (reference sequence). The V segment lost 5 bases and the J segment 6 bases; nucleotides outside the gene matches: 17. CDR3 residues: CASSLPTLLAGGSNEQFF. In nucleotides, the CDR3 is TGTGCCAGCAGCCTTCCCACCCTTCTTGCGGGAGGGTCCAATGAGCAGTTCTTC.

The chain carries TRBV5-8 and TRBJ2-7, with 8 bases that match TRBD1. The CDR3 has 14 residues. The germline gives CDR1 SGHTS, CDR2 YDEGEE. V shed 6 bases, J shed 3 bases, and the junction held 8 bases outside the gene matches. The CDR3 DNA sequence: TGTGCCAGCAAGTTGACAGGGGCCATCTACGAGCAGTACTTC. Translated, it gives CASKLTGAIYEQYF. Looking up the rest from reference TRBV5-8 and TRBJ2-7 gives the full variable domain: EAGVTQSPTHLIKTRGQQATLRCSPISGHTSVYWYQQALGLGLQFLLWYDEGEERNRGNFPPRFSGRQFPNYSSELNVNALELEDSALYLCASKLTGAIYEQYFGPGTRLTVT.

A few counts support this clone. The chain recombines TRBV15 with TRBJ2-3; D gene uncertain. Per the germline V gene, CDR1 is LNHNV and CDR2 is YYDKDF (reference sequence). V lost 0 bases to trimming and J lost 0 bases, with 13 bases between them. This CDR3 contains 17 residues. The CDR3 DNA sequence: TGTGCCACCAGCAGAGATCGGGTAGCAGTCAGCACAGATACGCAGTATTTT. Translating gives CATSRDRVAVSTDTQYF.

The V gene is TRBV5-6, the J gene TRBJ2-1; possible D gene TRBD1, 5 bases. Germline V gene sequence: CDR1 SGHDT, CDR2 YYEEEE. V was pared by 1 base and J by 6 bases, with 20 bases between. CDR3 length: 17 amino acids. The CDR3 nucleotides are TGTGCCAGCAGCTTGTTCGACCTCTGGACAACCTCCAATGAGCAGTTCTTC. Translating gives CASSLFDLWTTSNEQFF.

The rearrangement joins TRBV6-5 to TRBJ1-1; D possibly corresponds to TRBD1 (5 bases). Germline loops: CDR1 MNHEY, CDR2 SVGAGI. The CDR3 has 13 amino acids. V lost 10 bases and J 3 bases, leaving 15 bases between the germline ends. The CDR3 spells CATTGLRDTEAFF. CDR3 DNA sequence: TGTGCCACCACGGGACTTCGAGACACTGAAGCTTTCTTT.

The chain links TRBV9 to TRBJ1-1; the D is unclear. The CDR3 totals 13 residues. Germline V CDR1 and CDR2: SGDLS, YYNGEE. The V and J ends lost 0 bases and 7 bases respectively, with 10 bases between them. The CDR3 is CASSVAEGYEAFF. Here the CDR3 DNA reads TGTGCCAGCAGCGTAGCTGAGGGCTATGAAGCTTTCTTT.

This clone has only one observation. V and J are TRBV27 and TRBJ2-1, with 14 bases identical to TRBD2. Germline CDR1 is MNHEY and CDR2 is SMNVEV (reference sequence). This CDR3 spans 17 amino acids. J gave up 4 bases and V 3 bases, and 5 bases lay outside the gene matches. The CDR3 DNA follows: TGTGCCAGCAGTTTCCCGGGACTAGCGGGAGTTTACAATGAGCAGTTCTTC. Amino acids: CASSFPGLAGVYNEQFF.